A single sample is the source of the 28 T cell receptor beta chains below, sequenced in a study of blood T cell repertoires in COVID-19. Some clones are missing from TCRdb's copy, which holds only in-frame ones; the method was immunoSEQ multiplex PCR. The repertoire consists of 260,000 or so clones, with under 90% occurring once and the leading ten covering over 8.5%. Sample: peripheral blood. These receptors were obtained from a human donor in a cohort sampled during active COVID-19.

The chain couples TRBV29-1 to TRBJ2-2; D possibly corresponds to TRBD2 (5 bases). The CDR3 runs to 14 residues. Trimming shortened V by 4 bases and J by 4 bases, and 13 bases separated the two germline ends. Germline loops: CDR1 SQVTM, CDR2 ANQGSEA. DNA of the CDR3: TGCAGCGTTGGGGTTTCCGCGGGCACCGGGGAGCTGTTTTTT. This gives the protein CSVGVSAGTGELFF.

The chain recombines TRBV10-2 with TRBJ1-2, with D unresolved. Germline V CDR1 and CDR2: WSHSY, SAAADI. V shed 7 bases and J shed 6 bases, with 18 bases lying between them. There are 14 residues in the CDR3. CDR3 sequence (DNA): TGCGCCAGCAAACCGTCAGCAGGTTCAGATGGCTACACCTTC. This translates into CASKPSAGSDGYTF.

This clone was seen just once. J is TRBJ2-3 and V is TRBV7-9; TRBD2 aligns across 7 bases. CDR1 and CDR2 from the germline V gene are SEHNR and FQNEAQ (reference sequence). CDR3 size: 14 residues. The junction had 5 bases not matched to a gene; V was cut back by 6 bases and J by 2 bases. In DNA form, the CDR3 reads TGTGCCAGCAGTGCTAGCGGATACACAGATACGCAGTATTTT. Translation: CASSASGYTDTQYF.

This clone appeared a single time. The J gene is TRBJ2-1, the V gene TRBV15; TRBD2 agrees at 9 bases. This CDR3 contains 15 residues. V trimming: 1 base; J trimming: 6 bases; junction bases outside the gene matches: 4. CDR1 is LNHNV, CDR2 YYDKDF, per germline (reference sequence). The CDR3 loop is CATSRGTSDINEQFF. The CDR3 region has the DNA TGTGCCACCAGCAGAGGGACTAGCGATATCAATGAGCAGTTCTTC.

The table lists this clone with a few counts. V usage is TRBV2 and J usage is TRBJ2-1, with 9 bases identical to TRBD2. In germline, CDR1 is SNHLY, CDR2 FYNNEI. CDR3 length: 15 residues. J lost 3 bases, V lost 2 bases, and 2 bases had no gene match. CDR3 sequence reads: CASSETRGGYNEQFF. The CDR3 DNA is TGTGCCAGCAGTGAAACGCGGGGGGGCTACAATGAGCAGTTCTTC. The full variable domain, rest sourced from reference TRBV2 and TRBJ2-1, is EPEVTQTPSHQVTQMGQEVILRCVPISNHLYFYWYRQILGQKVEFLVSFYNNEISEKSEIFDDQFSVERPDGSNFTLKIRSTKLEDSAMYFCASSETRGGYNEQFFGPGTRLTVL.

The chain recombines TRBV11-3 with TRBJ2-1; 9 nucleotides match TRBD2. CDR1 and CDR2 from the germline V gene are SGHNT and YENEEA. The CDR3 has 15 amino acids. V lost 5 bases to trimming and J lost 5 bases; unmatched junction nucleotides: 7. In DNA, the CDR3 is TGTGCCAGCAGCCCCGGGACTAGCAAAAACAATGAGCAGTTCTTC. It encodes CASSPGTSKNNEQFF.

This chain joins TRBV29-1 and TRBJ2-4; D possibly corresponds to TRBD2 (5 bases). Germline-derived CDR1 and CDR2 are SQVTM and ANQGSEA. The CDR3 covers 12 residues. With 7 bases removed from V and 7 bases from J, the gap between germline ends came to 14 bases. CDR3 in amino acids: CSAEGLANIQYF. Written as DNA, the CDR3 is TGCAGCGCCGAAGGGCTAGCTAACATTCAGTACTTC.

The genes are TRBV7-9 and TRBJ2-1; 9 nucleotides align to TRBD1. Unmatched junction bases numbered 4, after V lost 4 bases and J lost 0 bases. The CDR3 is 16 residues long. Germline loops: CDR1 SEHNR, CDR2 FQNEAQ (reference sequence). CDR3 sequence reads: CASSSPGQGSYNEQFF. The CDR3 region has the DNA TGTGCCAGCAGCTCACCGGGACAGGGCTCCTACAATGAGCAGTTCTTC.

This chain links TRBV5-1 with TRBJ2-7; D may be TRBD2 (6 bases). V lost 9 bases to trimming and J lost 0 bases, with 19 bases between them. Germline V CDR1 and CDR2: SGHRS, YFSETQ. The CDR3 sequence is 15 residues long. CDR3 sequence reads: CATQPGGGTSYEQYF. The CDR3, as DNA: TGCGCCACCCAACCCGGTGGGGGGACCTCCTACGAGCAGTACTTC.

J is TRBJ1-5 and V is TRBV5-1, with 11 positions matching TRBD1. Per germline, CDR1 SGHRS and CDR2 YFSETQ. Trimming took 4 bases from V and 5 from J; bases not matched to a gene: 2. The CDR3 runs 14 residues. The CDR3 here is CASSRTGGDQPQHF. CDR3 in DNA: TGCGCCAGCAGCCGGACAGGGGGCGATCAGCCCCAGCATTTT.

This clone was observed a few times. The V and J genes are TRBV11-2 and TRBJ1-5; D unresolved. Germline V gene lookup returns CDR1 SGHAT and CDR2 FQNNGV. The V and J ends lost 3 bases and 6 bases respectively, with 21 bases between them. There are 17 residues in the CDR3. CDR3 nucleotides: TGTGCCAGCAGCTTGTTCGGAGGTCGACGGACCACTCAGCCCCAGCATTTT. Its translation is CASSLFGGRRTTQPQHF. The entire variable domain, with the rest obtained from reference TRBV11-2 and TRBJ1-5, is as follows: EAGVAQSPRYKIIEKRQSVAFWCNPISGHATLYWYQQILGQGPKLLIQFQNNGVVDDSQLPKDRFSAERLKGVDSTLKIQPAKLEDSAVYLCASSLFGGRRTTQPQHFGDGTRLSIL.

This chain uses TRBV19 with TRBJ2-7; TRBD2 agrees at 10 bases. The length of the CDR3 is 14 residues. Looked up from germline, CDR1 is LNHDA and CDR2 is SQIVND (reference sequence). V was pared by 4 bases and J by 4 bases, with 4 bases of the junction left unmatched. Here the CDR3 DNA reads TGTGCCAGTAGTACTAGCGGGAGTGCGTACGAGCAGTACTTC. Protein product: CASSTSGSAYEQYF.

This clone has just a few counts. This chain uses TRBV21-1 with TRBJ1-5; the table's D call, TRBD1, was not checked against the DNA. TRBV21-1 is recorded as a pseudogene. The CDR3 contains 13 residues. The CDR3 nucleotides read TGTGCCAGCCAGGGGGATAACAATCAGCCCCAGCATTTT. It yields the protein CASQGDNNQPQHF.

V is TRBV5-1 and J is TRBJ2-2; possibly TRBD2 for D (6 bases). V lost 6 bases, J lost 7 bases, and 19 bases lay in between. The CDR3 covers 15 residues. Germline loops: CDR1 SGHRS, CDR2 YFSETQ. CDR3 coding DNA: TGCGCCAGCACCCCGGGCGGGGCTTTACGCGGGGAGCTGTTTTTT. As protein: CASTPGGALRGELFF.

This chain links TRBV6-5 with TRBJ1-5, with a possible D match to TRBD1 (6 bases). Germline CDR1 MNHEY, CDR2 SVGAGI. CDR3 length equals 14 residues. Deletions cut 7 bases from V and 7 bases from J, with 17 bases between. CDR3 protein: CASTIGGAGQPQHF. The CDR3 bases are TGTGCCAGCACCATCGGGGGGGCCGGACAGCCCCAGCATTTT.

This clone was observed a handful of times. This chain links TRBV25-1 with TRBJ1-3; 7 nucleotides line up with TRBD1. The V segment lost 10 bases and the J segment 0 bases; nucleotides outside the gene matches: 9. Germline loops: CDR1 MGHDK, CDR2 SYGVNS. This CDR3 contains 15 residues. CDR3 region: CATARQGDSGNTIYF. The DNA for the CDR3 is TGTGCCACGGCCCGACAGGGAGACTCTGGAAACACCATATATTTT.

V gene TRBV28 combines with J gene TRBJ1-2; 7 bases are a match to TRBD1. This CDR3 has 14 amino acids. V dropped 3 bases and J dropped 4; count of bases not matched to a gene: 5. Germline CDR1 and CDR2: MDHEN and SYDVKM. CDR3 sequence (DNA): TGTGCCAGCAGTTTGGTAGGGGGCGGCTATGGCTACACCTTC. Translated: CASSLVGGGYGYTF.

The count of this clone is one. The rearrangement links TRBV4-1 to TRBJ2-1; D is uncertain. V shed 2 bases and J shed 12 bases, with 11 bases lying between them. Germline CDR1 MGHRA, CDR2 YSYEKL. The CDR3 contains 12 residues. The CDR3 bases are TGCGCCAGCAGCCAACAAGCTGGGCCGCAGTTCTTC. As protein: CASSQQAGPQFF.

The chain has TRBV14 and TRBJ1-2; 7 bases match TRBD1. With V trimmed by 2 bases and J by 2 bases, 11 bases remained unmatched. The CDR3 is 17 residues long. Germline values: CDR1 SGHDN, CDR2 FVKESK. The CDR3 nucleotides read TGTGCCAGCAGCCAACGGTCACAGGGGTTGGGAAACTATGGCTACACCTTC. It codes for CASSQRSQGLGNYGYTF.

This chain links TRBV11-2 with TRBJ2-1; 8 nucleotides line up with TRBD2. The J segment lost 8 bases and the V segment lost 0 bases, leaving 6 bases of the junction unmatched. Germline V CDR1 and CDR2: SGHAT, FQNNGV. The length of the CDR3 is 15 residues. DNA of the CDR3: TGTGCCAGCAGCTTAGATAACGGACTAGCCTATGAGCAGTTCTTC. Amino acid sequence: CASSLDNGLAYEQFF.

This clone was counted between two and nine times. The genes are TRBV7-2 and TRBJ1-5; D remains unclear. The V end lost 5 bases, the J end lost 1 base, and 12 bases lay between the germline ends. The CDR3 is 15 amino acids. Per germline, CDR1 SGHTA and CDR2 FQGNSA. In nucleotides, the CDR3 is TGTGCCAGCAGCCAGCAGGATCTAAGCAATCAGCCCCAGCATTTT. The encoded protein is CASSQQDLSNQPQHF.

With respect to this clone: Germline and junction disagree at one end, which may indicate a read error. This chain connects TRBV7-3 to TRBJ2-7; 13 positions agree with TRBD2. Germline CDR1 and CDR2: SGHTA and FQGTGA. This CDR3 contains 15 residues. The CDR3 reads CASTASTSGRAHFHF. CDR3 sequence (DNA): TGTGCCAGCACCGCCTCAACTAGCGGGAGGGCCCATTTTCACTTC. The whole variable domain, filled in from reference TRBV7-3 and TRBJ2-7, reads GAGVSQTPSNKVTEKGKYVELRCDPISGHTALYWYRQSLGQGPEFLIYFQGTGAADDSGLPNDRFFAVRPEGSVSTLKIQRTERGDSAVYLCASTASTSGRAHFHFGPGTRLTVT.

V gene TRBV29-1 combines with J gene TRBJ2-7; possible D gene TRBD1, 7 bases. Germline lookup yields CDR1 SQVTM and CDR2 ANQGSEA. The length of the CDR3 is 16 residues. V was clipped by 5 bases and J by 6 bases, with 26 bases between them. CDR3 in amino acids: CSVKPIRGGTAGEQYF. In DNA, the CDR3 is TGCAGCGTTAAACCGATCAGAGGCGGGACAGCTGGCGAGCAGTACTTC.

V is TRBV7-9 and J is TRBJ1-2; possible D gene TRBD1, 6 bases. The CDR3 consists of 13 residues. Deletions cut 6 bases from V and 4 bases from J, with 12 bases between. Germline V gene data show CDR1 as SEHNR and CDR2 as FQNEAQ (reference sequence). CDR3 sequence (DNA): TGTGCCAGCAGATCCGGACAGAGCTATGGCTACACCTTC. It yields the protein CASRSGQSYGYTF.

The gene calls are TRBV5-5 and TRBJ1-5; the D is unclear. Germline V gives CDR1 SGHKS, CDR2 YYEKEE (reference sequence). Trimming took 0 bases from V and 4 from J, leaving 5 bases between them. The length of the CDR3 is 13 residues. The CDR3 sequence: CASSLALNQPQHF. The CDR3 bases are TGTGCCAGCAGCTTGGCTTTGAATCAGCCCCAGCATTTT.

The chain couples TRBV5-6 to TRBJ2-7; perhaps TRBD1 as D (6 bases). The germline V gene encodes CDR1 SGHDT and CDR2 YYEEEE. V was cut by 3 bases and J by 4 bases, with 11 bases left in between. This CDR3 comprises 13 residues. CDR3 in DNA: TGTGCCAGCAGCTCTACTACAGGGTACGAGCAGTACTTC. Translating it yields CASSSTTGYEQYF.

This clone was picked up one time. V is TRBV5-1 and J is TRBJ1-2; D possibly corresponds to TRBD1 (6 bases). CDR1 and CDR2 (germline): SGHRS, YFSETQ. V gave up 0 bases and J gave up 6 bases, with 15 bases separating them. This CDR3 is built from 15 residues. The CDR3 coding sequence is TGCGCCAGCAGCTTGGGTACAGCGGGGGCCAATGGCTACACCTTC. Encoded protein: CASSLGTAGANGYTF.

The chain combines TRBV6-6 with TRBJ2-7; TRBD1 matches at 12 bases. The V gene end was trimmed by 5 bases and the J gene end by 5 bases; junction bases not matched to a gene: 4. Germline assignment: CDR1 MNHNY and CDR2 SVGAGI (reference sequence). The CDR3 sequence is 14 residues long. DNA for the CDR3: TGTGCCAGCAGTGGGACAGGGGGCATAAACGAGCAGTACTTC. Residues: CASSGTGGINEQYF.